The 22 T cell receptor beta chains in this list originate from one sample, sequenced in a study of T-cell reconstitution after alpha-beta-depleted transplantation in children. The study, taken as a whole, reports: Expanded graft clones, several hundred of them, were reportedly the source of alpha-beta T cells about two months after transplant.

During its preparation, the TCRbeta library received unique molecular identifiers. TCRdb ran MiXCR on the PCR reads and lists one entry per CDR3 protein. This table holds approximately 32,000 distinct CDR3 sequences, about 6.7% found once. Their recognized antigens are unknown. Sequenced here: peripheral blood, sampled 60 days after TCRalphabeta/CD19-depleted stem cell transplant. The receptors were sampled from a child younger than two who had a stem cell transplant for acute myeloid leukemia, so the T cells may come from the graft donor.

This clonotype occurred many times. The chain uses TRBV7-9 and TRBJ1-6, with 8 bases matching TRBD1. Losses at the gene ends were 6 bases for V and 9 bases for J; bases not matched to a gene: 16. CDR3 length: 17 residues. The germline V gene encodes CDR1 SEHNR and CDR2 FQNEAQ (reference sequence). This CDR3 is CASRGSDRESLRSPLHF. CDR3 sequence (DNA): TGTGCCAGCAGGGGATCGGACAGGGAGTCTCTTCGTTCACCCCTCCACTTT. Full variable domain (missing parts from reference TRBV7-9 and TRBJ1-6): DTGVSQNPRHKITKRGQNVTFRCDPISEHNRLYWYRQTLGQGPEFLTYFQNEAQLEKSRLLSDRFSAERPKGSFSTLEIQRTEQGDSAMYLCASRGSDRESLRSPLHFGNGTRLTVT.

This chain links TRBV10-2 with TRBJ2-7; D is perhaps TRBD2 (7 bases). The CDR3 spans 16 residues. The V and J ends lost 6 bases and 1 base respectively, with 19 bases between them. In germline, CDR1 is WSHSY, CDR2 SAAADI. CDR3 nucleotides: TGCGCCAGCAGGAGAAAAGGGGGGGACGTTTCCTACGAGCAGTACTTC. Its protein product is CASRRKGGDVSYEQYF.

This clonotype came up many times. V usage is TRBV7-3 and J usage is TRBJ2-2, with D perhaps matching TRBD1 (6 bases). The CDR3 is 15 amino acids. V lost 5 bases to trimming and J lost 3 bases, with 13 bases between them. Germline loops: CDR1 SGHTA, CDR2 FQGTGA. The CDR3 protein is CASSPQGGHTGELFF. The CDR3 coding sequence is TGTGCCAGCAGCCCTCAAGGGGGACACACCGGGGAGCTGTTTTTT.

This clonotype was observed at least ten times. This chain links TRBV12-3 or TRBV12-4 with TRBJ2-3; 7 nucleotides line up with TRBD2. V lost 3 bases and J lost 1; bases outside the gene matches: 7. The length of the CDR3 is 16 residues. The CDR3 reads CASSFGRERGTDTQYF. CDR3 sequence (DNA): TGTGCCAGCAGTTTTGGGCGGGAGCGGGGCACAGATACGCAGTATTTT.

This clonotype was found many times. The rearrangement joins TRBV4-2 to TRBJ2-7, with TRBD2 as a possible D gene (5 bases). The CDR3 has 14 residues. Germline V CDR1 and CDR2: LGHNA, YNFKEQ. Trimming took off 1 base at V and 4 bases at J, with 11 bases between the two ends. This CDR3 reads CASSQVGEGYEQYF. In DNA, the CDR3 is TGTGCCAGCAGCCAAGTGGGAGAGGGATACGAGCAGTACTTC.

The J gene is TRBJ1-3, the V gene TRBV28, with D unclear. CDR3 length equals 14 residues. The germline CDR1 and CDR2 sequences are MDHEN and SYDVKM. V was pared by 5 bases and J by 5 bases, with 13 bases between. CDR3 region: CASSTIERRNTIYF. Written as DNA, the CDR3 is TGTGCCAGCAGTACCATCGAGAGGAGAAACACCATATATTTT.

In this sample, this clonotype turned up many times. V gene TRBV4-3 combines with J gene TRBJ1-6; D is ambiguous. V gave up 1 base and J gave up 7 bases, with 14 bases separating them. CDR3 length: 16 residues. CDR1 and CDR2 (germline): LGHNA, YSLEER. CDR3 sequence (DNA): TGCGCCAGCAGCCAAGGTAGTCGACTGCAAAATTCACCCCTCCACTTT. The encoded protein is CASSQGSRLQNSPLHF.

This clonotype was counted at least ten times. The rearrangement links TRBV5-1 to TRBJ2-1; 7 nucleotides match TRBD2. The junction had 4 bases not matched to a gene; V was cut back by 0 bases and J by 10 bases. The CDR3 contains 13 residues. Germline lookup yields CDR1 SGHRS and CDR2 YFSETQ. The CDR3 sequence is CASSLGTSLEQFF. The CDR3 coding sequence is TGCGCCAGCAGCTTGGGGACTAGTTTAGAGCAGTTCTTC.

This clonotype was seen ten or more times. This rearrangement joins TRBV7-3 to TRBJ2-1; 8 nucleotides align to TRBD2. Germline CDR1 SGHTA, CDR2 FQGTGA. The CDR3 totals 13 residues. The J segment lost 9 bases and the V segment lost 5 bases, leaving 6 bases of the junction unmatched. The CDR3 DNA follows: TGTGCCAGCAGCCCGACTAGCGTGGGTGAGCAGTTCTTC. Its translation: CASSPTSVGEQFF.

In this sample, this clonotype turned up many times. The rearrangement links TRBV9 to TRBJ1-1; TRBD1 might be the D (6 bases). Germline lookup yields CDR1 SGDLS and CDR2 YYNGEE. Trimming stripped 0 bases from V and 5 bases from J, with 17 bases between. The CDR3 length is 16 residues. The CDR3: CASSVAVDRRETEAFF. The CDR3 DNA reads TGTGCCAGCAGCGTAGCGGTGGACAGAAGAGAGACTGAAGCTTTCTTT.

J is TRBJ2-7 and V is TRBV5-6; tentative D call: TRBD2 (5 bases). CDR3 length: 14 residues. Trimming shortened V by 4 bases and J by 7 bases, and 18 bases separated the two germline ends. Germline V lookup: CDR1 SGHDT, CDR2 YYEEEE. The CDR3 sequence: CASSPGLVSWEQYF. The CDR3 coding sequence is TGTGCCAGCAGCCCCGGACTGGTTTCCTGGGAGCAGTACTTC.

This clonotype has ten or more counts. The rearrangement uses TRBV15 and TRBJ2-2; no reliable D call. Trimming cost V 3 bases and J 1 base, with 12 bases left between them. CDR1 LNHNV and CDR2 YYDKDF come from the germline V gene (reference sequence). This CDR3 has 16 residues. CDR3 in amino acids: CATSSPGSLNTGELFF. The CDR3 DNA follows: TGTGCCACCAGCAGTCCCGGCTCCTTGAACACCGGGGAGCTGTTTTTT.

In its sample, this clonotype was seen many times. The gene calls are TRBV28 and TRBJ1-6; D unresolved. CDR1 is MDHEN, CDR2 SYDVKM, per germline. The CDR3 runs 13 residues. V lost 6 bases and J lost 11, with 14 bases in between. CDR3 nucleotide sequence: TGTGCCAGCAGACTCCTCCACCGGACACCCCTCCACTTT. Protein: CASRLLHRTPLHF.

This clonotype came up many times. The chain is built from TRBV7-9 and TRBJ1-5, with a tentative D call TRBD1 (5 bases). Trimming stripped 1 base from V and 5 bases from J, with 12 bases between. The germline V gene has CDR1 SEHNR and CDR2 FQNEAQ (reference sequence). The CDR3 extends over 15 amino acids. The CDR3 DNA is TGTGCCAGCAGCTTAGGACAGTCGGGCGATCAGCCCCAGCATTTT. This encodes CASSLGQSGDQPQHF.

This clonotype appeared many times. The rearrangement links TRBV29-1 to TRBJ1-4; weak D call: TRBD1 (5 bases). Germline loops: CDR1 SQVTM, CDR2 ANQGSEA. This CDR3 is built from 16 residues. V lost 4 bases and J 4 bases, leaving 19 bases between the germline ends. The CDR3 region has the DNA TGCAGCGTTGTTGAGGGGAGGGGATCAAGTAATGAAAAACTGTTTTTT. It is translated as CSVVEGRGSSNEKLFF.

This clonotype has at least ten counts. CDR3 DNA: TGTGCCAGCAGCTTAGCGCCCAATGAGCAGTTCTTC. This encodes CASSLAPNEQFF. This chain connects TRBV7-2 to TRBJ2-1; D uncertain. The CDR3 runs 12 residues. CDR1 and CDR2 from the germline V gene are SGHTA and FQGNSA. Deletions cut 0 bases from V and 6 bases from J, with 3 bases between.

This clonotype was seen many times. The rearrangement uses TRBV7-9 and TRBJ2-7; 11 bases are a match to TRBD2. V lost 5 bases to trimming and J lost 5 bases; unmatched junction nucleotides: 14. The CDR3 consists of 17 residues. Germline CDR1 and CDR2: SEHNR and FQNEAQ (reference sequence). The CDR3 DNA follows: TGTGCCAGCAGCCGAAATCGGGGTAGCGGGAGGGTCGACGAGCAGTACTTC. Translated, it gives CASSRNRGSGRVDEQYF.

This clonotype was observed many times. The V call is TRBV28, the J call TRBJ2-7; D possibly corresponds to TRBD1 (7 bases). CDR1 is MDHEN, CDR2 SYDVKM, per germline. V dropped 7 bases and J dropped 6 bases, with 13 bases sitting between them. CDR3 length: 12 amino acids. CDR3 sequence (DNA): TGTGCCAGCATCTCAGGGGGGTTCGAGCAGTACTTC. Translating gives CASISGGFEQYF.

This clonotype was counted at least ten times. The CDR3, as DNA: TGTGCCAGCAGCCGGACCCCCTACGAGCAGTACTTC. Residues: CASSRTPYEQYF. The chain recombines TRBV7-9 with TRBJ2-7; D is undetermined. This CDR3 spans 12 amino acids. Germline V gene data show CDR1 as SEHNR and CDR2 as FQNEAQ (reference sequence). V lost 5 bases and J 2 bases, leaving 7 bases between the germline ends.

This clonotype was counted many times. The rearrangement joins TRBV28 to TRBJ1-6; D is ambiguous. Germline CDR1 and CDR2: MDHEN and SYDVKM. V lost 11 bases to trimming and J lost 4 bases, with 9 bases between them. This CDR3 has 12 amino acids. In DNA form, the CDR3 reads TGTGCCGCGGGATTATATAATTCACCCCTCCACTTT. Its protein is CAAGLYNSPLHF.

This clonotype has ten or more counts. The chain couples TRBV6-5 to TRBJ2-1; no definite D call. The germline CDR1 and CDR2 sequences are MNHEY and SVGAGI. V lost 2 bases to trimming and J lost 2 bases, with 10 bases between them. The CDR3 runs 15 residues. The CDR3 region is CASSYEDPPYNEQFF. The CDR3 nucleotides read TGTGCCAGCAGTTACGAGGACCCTCCCTACAATGAGCAGTTCTTC.

At least ten counts were recorded for this clonotype. The chain combines TRBV7-2 with TRBJ2-2; TRBD1 agrees at 11 bases. Germline CDR1 SGHTA, CDR2 FQGNSA. The CDR3 loop spans 17 amino acids. V lost 4 bases to trimming and J lost 3 bases; unmatched junction nucleotides: 7. CDR3 sequence reads: CASSSDRGRLYTGELFF. CDR3 nucleotide sequence: TGTGCCAGCAGCTCGGACAGGGGGCGCTTGTACACCGGGGAGCTGTTTTTT.